This T cell receptor (beta chain) was captured by sequencing in a study of cytomegalovirus exposure and HLA in healthy donors. Study in general: In a later analysis, it was reported that the approximately 110 validation repertoires had been produced on the same platform as the 690 or so repertoires belonging to the first cohort. Study results and caveats: Associated with cytomegalovirus, according to the listing, were 150 to 200 TCR beta chains. A classifier reportedly called cytomegalovirus status with high sensitivity and specificity. Most sequenced TCRs were rare (though some public TCRs occurred in many donors).

The repertoire was sequenced with immunoSEQ multiplex PCR; TCRdb's copy has only in-frame clones and lacks some. The data hold some 130,000 clones, with approximately 87% observed a single time. For this clone: The antigen remains undetermined.

The CDR3 length is 12 residues. V lost 6 bases, J lost 8 bases, and 11 bases lay in between. The V gene's germline CDR1 is SGHVS and CDR2 FQNEAQ. The receptor comes from a man between 18 and 29 years old in good health and CMV-seronegative. Input material: PBMCs. The chain employs TRBV7-8 and TRBJ2-1, with TRBD2 as a possible D gene (6 bases). CDR3 sequence reads: CASRGPSDEQFF. The CDR3 region has the DNA TGTGCCAGCAGGGGACCTAGCGATGAGCAGTTCTTC.